This T cell receptor beta chain was profiled in a study of OX40 agonist ivuxolimab in advanced cancers. Points from the study as a whole: The antigens recognized by the expanded peripheral T cells, that is their antigen specificity, were not determined. Some patients who did not respond also had low normalized T-cell clonal expansion.

Regarding this clone: Its specificity is not known.

Libraries were prepared by immunoSEQ multiplex PCR; TCRdb keeps only in-frame clonotypes and omits some of them. The data contain approximately 80,000 clones, 80% to 90% of them singletons. The germline CDR1 and CDR2 sequences are MNHNS and SASEGT. This CDR3 has 15 residues. V gave up 5 bases and J gave up 2 bases, with 14 bases separating them. The sample was CD4+ or CD8+ T cells sorted from blood, taken in a trial of the OX40 agonist ivuxolimab. V usage is TRBV6-1 and J usage is TRBJ2-3; D is perhaps TRBD2 (6 bases). The clonotype was recovered from an adult with an advanced solid tumor such as melanoma, head and neck, liver or kidney cancer. This CDR3 is CASSSFTGVTDTQYF. Written as DNA, the CDR3 is TGTGCCAGCAGTTCTTTCACGGGGGTCACAGATACGCAGTATTTT.